This T cell receptor (beta chain) was recovered during a study of shared clonotypes between healthy human individuals. Study results and caveats: Donors were few, which limited the genetic and exposure-history diversity represented. It was observed that roughly 5% of naive CD4 clonotypes were shared across a handful of donors.

Profiled with immunoSEQ multiplex PCR; TCRdb holds only in-frame clones, not every one. Of roughly 660,000 clones in the sample, roughly 88% were seen once. V gave up 4 bases and J gave up 6 bases, with 15 bases separating them. Germline CDR1 SGHTA, CDR2 FQGNSA. CDR3 length: 15 amino acids. For this clone: Its antigen is unidentified.

The rearrangement joins TRBV7-2 to TRBJ2-2; D gene unclear. Material for sequencing was memory CD8+ T cells from PBMCs. The subset here: CD45RO+ cells pooled with CCR7-negative TemRA cells. The sequence was obtained from a man aged 18 to 30 in good health. Some clones in this sample may be carry-over from other donors' samples. The CDR3 coding sequence is TGTGCCAGCAGCTGGGCCGTAAAGGTATCCGGGGAGCTGTTTTTT. Protein product: CASSWAVKVSGELFF.